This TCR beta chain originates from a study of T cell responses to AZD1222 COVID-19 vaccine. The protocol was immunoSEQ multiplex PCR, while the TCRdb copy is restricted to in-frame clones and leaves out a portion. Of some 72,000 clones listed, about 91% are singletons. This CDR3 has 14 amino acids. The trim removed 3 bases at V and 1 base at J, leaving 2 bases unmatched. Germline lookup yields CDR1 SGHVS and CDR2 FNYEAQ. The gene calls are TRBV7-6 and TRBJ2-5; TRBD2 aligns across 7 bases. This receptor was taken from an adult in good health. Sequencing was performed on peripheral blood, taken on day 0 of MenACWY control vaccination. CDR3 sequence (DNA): TGTGCCAGCAGCTTTAGCGGGTTCCAAGAGACCCAGTACTTC. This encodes CASSFSGFQETQYF.